Listed below are T cell receptor beta chains from one sample, sequenced in a study of shared clonotypes between healthy human individuals. TCRdb's copy holds only in-frame clones and misses some; the assay was immunoSEQ multiplex PCR. The sample yields some 2,000,000 clones, almost 96% seen once. The sequenced sample was naive CD4+ T cells sorted from blood. The receptors were gathered from a man aged 18 to 30 in good health. CDR3s include the opening cysteine and the closing phenylalanine or tryptophan. Each record gives: V gene, J gene, CDR3 protein.

v_gene: TRBV6-1
j_gene: TRBJ1-2
CDR3aa: CASSLLGGLGYTF

v_gene: TRBV5-4
j_gene: TRBJ2-5
CDR3aa: CASSWGTAEETQYF

v_gene: TRBV28
j_gene: TRBJ2-2
CDR3aa: CAIKGGTGELFF

v_gene: TRBV11-2
j_gene: TRBJ2-5
CDR3aa: CASSSLAGQETQYF

v_gene: TRBV6-1
j_gene: TRBJ2-7
CDR3aa: CASSWTDSYEQYF

v_gene: TRBV6-6
j_gene: TRBJ1-2
CDR3aa: CASSTKAGYTF

v_gene: TRBV5-6
j_gene: TRBJ2-7
CDR3aa: CASSWRRTGTPYYEQYF

v_gene: TRBV9
j_gene: TRBJ2-1
CDR3aa: CASSATTGDLGDEQFF

v_gene: TRBV5-6
j_gene: TRBJ2-3
CDR3aa: CASSTIASGGTPYTQYF

v_gene: TRBV5-1
j_gene: TRBJ2-7
CDR3aa: CASSPGLAGNYEQYF

v_gene: TRBV5-1
j_gene: TRBJ1-1
CDR3aa: CASSSTGTPGVAFF

v_gene: TRBV15
j_gene: TRBJ2-4
CDR3aa: CATSRDPAGADIQYF

v_gene: TRBV5-6
j_gene: TRBJ1-3
CDR3aa: CASSFGQGSGNTIYF

v_gene: TRBV29-1
j_gene: TRBJ1-4
CDR3aa: CSVDLGLQNEKLFF

v_gene: TRBV10-3
j_gene: TRBJ2-2
CDR3aa: CAISESRLAVTTGELFF

v_gene: TRBV1
j_gene: TRBJ1-2
CDR3aa: CTTRTDGYTF

v_gene: TRBV6-5
j_gene: TRBJ2-6
CDR3aa: CASKPAGANVLTF

v_gene: TRBV5-1
j_gene: TRBJ2-7
CDR3aa: CASSFRDRGYEQYF

v_gene: TRBV18
j_gene: TRBJ2-7
CDR3aa: CASSPTTASYEQYF

v_gene: TRBV5-1
j_gene: TRBJ2-7
CDR3aa: CASSLFRGPYEQYF

v_gene: TRBV19
j_gene: TRBJ2-7
CDR3aa: CASRSTWDGHYEQYF

v_gene: TRBV19
j_gene: TRBJ1-5
CDR3aa: CASSVTGGGQPQHF

v_gene: TRBV5-1
j_gene: TRBJ2-1
CDR3aa: CASSLGWVSGTNEQFF

v_gene: TRBV10-1
j_gene: TRBJ1-6
CDR3aa: CASSADRGNSPLHF

v_gene: TRBV19
j_gene: TRBJ2-3
CDR3aa: CASSIGGAIDTQYF

v_gene: TRBV6-6
j_gene: TRBJ1-2
CDR3aa: CASTYPSTGNYGYTF

v_gene: TRBV9
j_gene: TRBJ1-6
CDR3aa: CASSGFPGQGANSPLHF